This T cell receptor (beta chain) was recorded in a study of blood T cell repertoires in COVID-19. Study information: The cDNA or gDNA used as material had been derived from T cells, B-cell-depleted T cells, or PBMCs.

This CDR3 is 16 amino acids long. Trimming cost V 2 bases and J 2 bases; bases outside gene matches: 5. The V gene's germline CDR1 is MNHEY and CDR2 SMNVEV (reference sequence). Study processing details: The authors estimated nucleated cell counts from reference gene primer amplification. Sequencing was performed with immunoSEQ multiplex PCR; in TCRdb, only in-frame clones are kept and a portion is missing. V and J calls and clone size are those listed in that table; D and trimming were worked out from the DNA. Of more than 200,000 clones listed, about 88% are singletons. Sequencing used peripheral blood. The chain couples TRBV27 to TRBJ2-7; the match to TRBD1 covers 11 bases. The clonotype comes from a woman aged 40 to 55 who had recovered from COVID-19. The CDR3 reads CASSLRGQGETYEQYF. The CDR3 region has the DNA TGTGCCAGCAGTTTAAGGGGACAGGGGGAAACCTACGAGCAGTACTTC.